This entry concerns a single T cell receptor beta chain. These data belong to a study of blood T cell repertoires in COVID-19. In the study overall: Sources were T cells, B-cell-depleted T cells, or PBMCs; the material itself was cDNA or gDNA.

Trimming took off 4 bases at V and 4 bases at J, with 7 bases between the two ends. The CDR3 consists of 12 residues. Germline V lookup: CDR1 SGHDN, CDR2 FVKESK. Original processing notes: Nucleated cell number was recorded as an estimate derived from reference gene primer amplification. The method was immunoSEQ multiplex PCR; TCRdb's version includes in-frame clones alone and lacks a portion of them. V, J and clone size are those of that table, while D and trimming were read from the DNA. The sample has a few hundred thousand clones; 75% to 85% are singletons. Participants had their cohort set by participant-reported clinical history.

The receptor was isolated from a woman aged 35 to 49 with acute COVID-19. J is TRBJ1-1 and V is TRBV14, with a tentative D call TRBD1 (5 bases). Specimen: PBMCs or T cells enriched from blood (not recorded which). The CDR3 spells CASSPQGTEAFF. The CDR3 nucleotides read TGTGCCAGCAGCCCCCAGGGCACTGAAGCTTTCTTT.